The 5 T cell receptor beta chains listed next were all sequenced from one sample in a study of T-cell memory formation after mild COVID-19. TCRdb called the 5' RACE reads again in MiXCR, with one record for every CDR3 protein. The sample contains about 340,000 distinct CDR3 sequences, 10% to 15% of which appear only once. Sequenced input: PBMCs or a T cell subset sorted from them (not recorded which). These receptors came from a man aged 18 to 35 who had mild COVID-19 (a few samples of this study predate the infection). Cell type and time point are not known.

This clonotype was found a few times. The chain links TRBV12-3 or TRBV12-4 to TRBJ1-4, with D hard to call. The CDR3 covers 13 residues. Trimming pared 2 bases from V and 8 bases from J, leaving 9 bases between. The CDR3 DNA follows: TGTGCCAGCAGTTTATCGACACTCGAAAAACTGTTTTTT. It is translated as CASSLSTLEKLFF.

V usage is TRBV20-1 and J usage is TRBJ1-2; 7 nucleotides match TRBD1. Trimming took 6 bases from V and 5 from J; bases not matched to a gene: 18. The CDR3 spans 16 residues. The germline V gene encodes CDR1 DFQATT and CDR2 SNEGSKA (reference sequence). CDR3 amino acids: CSATSTPGGPGYGYTF. The CDR3, as DNA: TGCAGTGCCACCAGTACCCCAGGGGGGCCGGGGTATGGCTACACCTTC.

This clonotype came up many times. The V and J genes are TRBV7-2 and TRBJ2-7; D call uncertain. Trimming stripped 2 bases from V and 4 bases from J, with 9 bases between. The CDR3 covers 13 residues. The germline CDR1 and CDR2 sequences are SGHTA and FQGNSA. CDR3 sequence reads: CASSLWAGYEQYF. The CDR3 region has the DNA TGTGCCAGCAGCTTATGGGCAGGATACGAGCAGTACTTC.

This clonotype was picked up a small number of times. V gene TRBV7-2 combines with J gene TRBJ2-7; 10 positions agree with TRBD2. Trimming cost V 1 base and J 5 bases; bases outside gene matches: 5. CDR3 size: 15 residues. Germline V gene sequence: CDR1 SGHTA, CDR2 FQGNSA. This CDR3 reads CASSLVAGGSNEQYF. CDR3 in DNA: TGTGCCAGCAGCTTAGTAGCGGGGGGCTCGAACGAGCAGTACTTC. Based on the CDR3 plus reference TRBV7-2 and TRBJ2-7, the full variable domain is GAGVSQSPSNKVTEKGKDVELRCDPISGHTALYWYRQSLGQGLEFLIYFQGNSAPDKSGLPSDRFSAERTGGSVSTLTIQRTQQEDSAVYLCASSLVAGGSNEQYFGPGTRLTVT.

This rearrangement joins TRBV12-3 or TRBV12-4 to TRBJ1-4, with D perhaps matching TRBD1 (6 bases). Trimming left V 3 bases short and J 8 bases short, with 13 bases between. The CDR3 runs to 14 residues. CDR3 in amino acids: CASSFIRGREKLFF. The CDR3 coding sequence is TGTGCCAGCAGTTTTATCAGGGGTAGGGAAAAACTGTTTTTT.